The 20 T cell receptor beta chains below all came from one sample that was sequenced in a study of blood T cell repertoires in COVID-19. Measured with immunoSEQ multiplex PCR; TCRdb has only the in-frame clones, and not every one. The data show 350,000 to 450,000 clones, with 75% to 90% seen just once and roughly 1.1% held by the top ten. Input material: PBMCs or T cells enriched from blood (not recorded which). The source is a man under 40 who had recovered from COVID-19.

The chain joins TRBV30 to TRBJ1-1, with unresolved D. The V gene lost 4 bases and the J gene lost 0 bases, with 9 bases spanning the gap. CDR1 GTSNPN and CDR2 SVGIG come from the germline V gene (reference sequence). The CDR3 length is 13 residues. The CDR3 coding sequence is TGTGCCTGGAAAGAACAGATGAACACTGAAGCTTTCTTT. It codes for CAWKEQMNTEAFF.

This chain joins TRBV23-1 and TRBJ2-7; 7 bases match TRBD1. TRBV23-1 is designated an ORF whose function remains uncertain. V lost 0 bases, J lost 6 bases, and 5 bases stayed unmatched. This CDR3 is 14 amino acids long. The CDR3 reads CASSQSKGGFEQYF. The CDR3, as DNA: TGCGCCAGCAGTCAATCGAAAGGGGGCTTCGAGCAGTACTTC.

The genes are TRBV29-1 and TRBJ1-2; TRBD1 might be the D (5 bases). Trimming left V 3 bases short and J 6 bases short, with 8 bases between. Germline CDR1 reads SQVTM; CDR2 reads ANQGSEA. The CDR3 is made up of 11 amino acids. The CDR3 loop is CSVDEGDGYTF. The CDR3 nucleotides are TGCAGCGTTGACGAAGGGGATGGCTACACCTTC.

The chain joins TRBV11-2 to TRBJ2-2, with TRBD2 matching over 7 bases. CDR1 SGHAT and CDR2 FQNNGV come from the germline V gene. Unmatched junction bases numbered 2, after V lost 1 base and J lost 0 bases. CDR3 length: 16 residues. CDR3 loop: CASSLAGGSNTGELFF. The CDR3 DNA is TGTGCCAGCAGCTTAGCGGGAGGCTCGAACACCGGGGAGCTGTTTTTT.

CDR3 in amino acids: CASSLRSGGDNNEQFF. DNA for the CDR3: TGTGCCAGCAGCTTAAGAAGCGGGGGGGATAACAATGAGCAGTTCTTC. The chain uses TRBV7-2 and TRBJ2-1; 10 nucleotides align to TRBD2. Per germline, CDR1 SGHTA and CDR2 FQGNSA. CDR3 size: 16 residues. V was clipped by 2 bases and J by 5 bases; unmatched bases: 6.

V is TRBV6-5 and J is TRBJ2-1; D unclear. The CDR3 has 13 residues. Germline CDR1 and CDR2: MNHEY and SVGAGI. V was shortened by 4 bases and J by 9 bases, with 13 bases between the two germline ends. The CDR3 sequence is CASSLVEMGEQFF. Here the CDR3 DNA reads TGTGCCAGCAGTTTGGTGGAGATGGGTGAGCAGTTCTTC.

V usage is TRBV19 and J usage is TRBJ1-1; D is unclear. Germline V gene lookup returns CDR1 LNHDA and CDR2 SQIVND (reference sequence). This CDR3 contains 12 residues. V was trimmed by 3 bases and J by 12 bases, leaving 14 bases between them. CDR3 nucleotide sequence: TGTGCCAGTAGTATGCTGGGAGGAGCGACTTTCTTT. Protein product: CASSMLGGATFF.

This rearrangement joins TRBV24-1 to TRBJ2-1; 7 nucleotides line up with TRBD2. Germline CDR1 reads KGHDR; CDR2 reads SFDVKD. V was clipped by 1 base and J by 6 bases; unmatched bases: 2. CDR3 length equals 14 residues. CDR3 region: CATSDFGEGNEQFF. In DNA form, the CDR3 reads TGTGCCACCAGTGATTTTGGGGAGGGCAATGAGCAGTTCTTC.

The chain employs TRBV30 and TRBJ2-7; perhaps TRBD1 as D (5 bases). Trimming stripped 3 bases from V and 5 bases from J, with 11 bases between. CDR1 GTSNPN and CDR2 SVGIG come from the germline V gene (reference sequence). CDR3 length equals 12 residues. The CDR3 DNA is TGTGCCTGGAGGGGCCCAGGGAACGAGCAGTACTTC. This sequence encodes CAWRGPGNEQYF.

The gene calls are TRBV27 and TRBJ2-7; TRBD2 matches at 9 bases. The CDR3 totals 14 residues. Germline V gene data show CDR1 as MNHEY and CDR2 as SMNVEV (reference sequence). Unmatched junction bases numbered 2, after V lost 2 bases and J lost 3 bases. The CDR3 sequence: CASSLKREDYEQYF. CDR3 nucleotides: TGTGCCAGCAGTTTAAAGCGGGAGGACTACGAGCAGTACTTC.

V usage is TRBV5-1 and J usage is TRBJ2-1; 13 nucleotides align to TRBD2. CDR3 size: 17 residues. CDR1 is SGHRS, CDR2 YFSETQ, per germline. The trim removed 4 bases at V and 4 bases at J, leaving 8 bases unmatched. Here the CDR3 reads CASSPWEGLAGYNEQFF. The DNA for the CDR3 is TGCGCCAGCAGCCCCTGGGAGGGACTAGCGGGGTACAATGAGCAGTTCTTC.

This chain joins TRBV9 and TRBJ1-1; no clear D. CDR3 size: 12 residues. Germline-derived CDR1 and CDR2 are SGDLS and YYNGEE. The V and J ends lost 3 bases and 3 bases respectively, with 6 bases between them. The DNA for the CDR3 is TGTGCCAGCAGCGGGGCTTACACTGAAGCTTTCTTT. Its protein is CASSGAYTEAFF.

This clone was seen a single time. The V and J genes are TRBV29-1 and TRBJ1-1; TRBD1 aligns across 10 bases. With V trimmed by 6 bases and J by 1 base, 14 bases remained unmatched. This CDR3 spans 17 amino acids. From germline, CDR1 is SQVTM and CDR2 ANQGSEA. CDR3 nucleotides: TGCAGCGTCCTAATCTCGGACAGGGGGACGCCGAACACTGAAGCTTTCTTT. Its protein is CSVLISDRGTPNTEAFF.

This chain joins TRBV4-2 and TRBJ2-1, with D uncertain. Germline loops: CDR1 LGHNA, CDR2 YNFKEQ. This CDR3 region has 15 residues. The V and J ends lost 1 base and 2 bases respectively, with 9 bases between them. CDR3: CASSQVAPTYNEQFF. CDR3 sequence (DNA): TGTGCCAGCAGCCAAGTAGCCCCGACCTACAATGAGCAGTTCTTC.

The chain recombines TRBV3-1 (or the pseudogene TRBV3-2) with TRBJ2-2; 10 nucleotides line up with TRBD2. CDR3 length equals 17 residues. The J segment lost 5 bases and the V segment lost 5 bases, leaving 11 bases of the junction unmatched. Germline CDR1 reads LGHDT; CDR2 reads YNNKEL (reference sequence). For the CDR3, the DNA is TGTGCCAGCAGCTCCCCCTCCGGGACTAGCGTAACCGGGGAGCTGTTTTTT. Protein: CASSSPSGTSVTGELFF.

This clone showed up just a few times. This chain joins TRBV5-1 and TRBJ2-1; tentatively, D is TRBD2 (6 bases). The CDR3 is made up of 16 amino acids. CDR1 is SGHRS, CDR2 YFSETQ, per germline. Between the trimmed V and J ends, which lost 1 base and 9 bases, there was a span of 20 bases. CDR3 coding DNA: TGCGCCAGCAGCTTGTGGACGGGAGTGGTCCTTCGTGAGCAGTTCTTC. As protein: CASSLWTGVVLREQFF.

The rearrangement links TRBV19 to TRBJ2-5; 9 nucleotides line up with TRBD1. This CDR3 contains 16 residues. CDR1 and CDR2 (germline): LNHDA, SQIVND (reference sequence). V was pared by 2 bases and J by 1 base, with 5 bases of the junction left unmatched. The chain's CDR3 is CASSIPGQGAQETQYF. The CDR3, as DNA: TGTGCCAGTAGTATACCGGGACAGGGAGCCCAAGAGACCCAGTACTTC.

This clone was observed once. The genes are TRBV7-8 and TRBJ2-1, with D possibly TRBD1 on 5 matching bases. This CDR3 is built from 15 residues. CDR1 and CDR2 (germline): SGHVS, FQNEAQ. V was pared by 2 bases and J by 0 bases, with 8 bases between. DNA for the CDR3: TGTGCCAGCAGCTTATCCGACAGCTCCTACAATGAGCAGTTCTTC. Amino acids: CASSLSDSSYNEQFF.

On this clone: The junction departs from germline at one end; a sequencing error may be responsible. The V call is TRBV4-2, the J call TRBJ2-2; possibly TRBD2 for D (5 bases). Germline V gene sequence: CDR1 LGHNA, CDR2 YNFKEQ. The CDR3 sequence is 15 residues long. CDR3 loop: CAGRQELANTGELFF. The CDR3 coding sequence is TGTGCCGGCAGGCAAGAACTAGCGAACACCGGGGAGCTGTTTTTT.

This clone has a handful of counts. This sequence joins TRBV7-9 and TRBJ1-3; D is perhaps TRBD1 (5 bases). V lost 4 bases, J lost 9 bases, and 19 bases lay in between. The length of the CDR3 is 15 residues. Germline CDR1 is SEHNR and CDR2 is FQNEAQ (reference sequence). CDR3 amino acids: CASSSRAGPAPTIYF. In DNA, the CDR3 is TGTGCCAGCAGCTCTAGGGCGGGGCCAGCACCCACCATATATTTT.